These 30 T cell receptor beta chains were all obtained from the same sample, sequenced in a study of technical replicates of blood from a few donors. Measured with immunoSEQ multiplex PCR; TCRdb has only the in-frame clones, and not every one. The table has 95,000 or so clones, about 95% seen once. Sequences were obtained from T cells isolated from PBMCs. All receptors derive from a human donor in good health.

This rearrangement joins TRBV19 to TRBJ1-2, with 8 positions matching TRBD1. Germline loops: CDR1 LNHDA, CDR2 SQIVND (reference sequence). J was trimmed by 8 bases and V by 5 bases; bases with no gene match: 7. The CDR3 length is 13 residues. The CDR3 loop reads CASSSQGAFGYTF. The CDR3 nucleotides read TGTGCCAGTAGTTCCCAGGGGGCGTTCGGCTACACCTTC.

This clone was recorded a few times. The V and J genes are TRBV30 and TRBJ1-1; D gene ambiguous. Trimming shortened V by 3 bases and J by 4 bases, and 18 bases separated the two germline ends. The CDR3 extends over 15 amino acids. CDR1 and CDR2 from the germline V gene are GTSNPN and SVGIG (reference sequence). Here the CDR3 DNA reads TGTGCCTGGAGCCAGGCAGGAGGCCGGACCACTGAAGCTTTCTTT. It codes for CAWSQAGGRTTEAFF.

This chain uses TRBV5-1 with TRBJ2-3; 13 positions match TRBD2. The CDR3 has 17 amino acids. Germline-derived CDR1 and CDR2 are SGHRS and YFSETQ. V was clipped by 4 bases and J by 2 bases; unmatched bases: 7. Here the CDR3 reads CASSTGTSGTYTDTQYF. CDR3 coding DNA: TGCGCCAGCAGCACCGGGACTAGCGGGACCTACACAGATACGCAGTATTTT.

The rearrangement uses TRBV18 and TRBJ1-1, with a possible D match to TRBD1 (5 bases). Germline V lookup: CDR1 KGHSH, CDR2 LQKENI. CDR3 size: 14 residues. The germline V and J ends were trimmed by 2 bases and 5 bases, with 12 bases remaining between them. The DNA for the CDR3 is TGTGCCAGCTCACCAGGGCAGGGTGAAACTGAAGCTTTCTTT. Translating it yields CASSPGQGETEAFF. The full variable domain, rest sourced from reference TRBV18 and TRBJ1-1, is NAGVMQNPRHLVRRRGQEARLRCSPMKGHSHVYWYRQLPEEGLKFMVYLQKENIIDESGMPKERFSAEFPKEGPSILRIQQVVRGDSAAYFCASSPGQGETEAFFGQGTRLTVV.

This clone was observed a single time. The chain recombines TRBV6-5 with TRBJ1-5, with 11 positions matching TRBD1. V lost 0 bases, J lost 6 bases, and 1 base stayed unmatched. CDR3 length: 15 amino acids. Germline-derived CDR1 and CDR2 are MNHEY and SVGAGI. DNA for the CDR3: TGTGCCAGCAGTTACTCGGGGACAGGGGGTCAGCCCCAGCATTTT. This encodes CASSYSGTGGQPQHF.

The chain employs TRBV6-5 and TRBJ2-2; 9 bases match TRBD1. Per the germline V gene, CDR1 is MNHEY and CDR2 is SVGAGI. J lost 8 bases, V lost 10 bases, and 11 bases had no gene match. The CDR3 spans 14 residues. In DNA, the CDR3 is TGTGCCATCCGAAAGGGACAGGGATCTGGGGAGCTGTTTTTT. It yields the protein CAIRKGQGSGELFF.

The V gene is TRBV19, the J gene TRBJ2-7, with a weak D call TRBD1 (5 bases). Germline CDR1 and CDR2: LNHDA and SQIVND (reference sequence). The CDR3 runs to 15 residues. The germline V and J ends were trimmed by 6 bases and 0 bases, with 15 bases remaining between them. The CDR3 spells CASREQESTSYEQYF. The CDR3 DNA is TGTGCCAGTAGAGAACAGGAGTCAACCTCCTACGAGCAGTACTTC. The entire variable domain, with the rest obtained from reference TRBV19 and TRBJ2-7, is as follows: DGGITQSPKYLFRKEGQNVTLSCEQNLNHDAMYWYRQDPGQGLRLIYYSQIVNDFQKGDIAEGYSVSREKKESFPLTVTSAQKNPTAFYLCASREQESTSYEQYFGPGTRLTVT.

V usage is TRBV4-3 and J usage is TRBJ2-3; the D is unclear. The V and J ends lost 0 bases and 1 base respectively, with 5 bases between them. In germline, CDR1 is LGHNA, CDR2 YSLEER. The CDR3 totals 14 residues. In nucleotides, the CDR3 is TGCGCCAGCAGCCAAGATGAGGGCACAGATACGCAGTATTTT. This translates into CASSQDEGTDTQYF.

The V call is TRBV5-1, the J call TRBJ1-3; TRBD1 agrees at 7 bases. This CDR3 contains 14 residues. The junction had 5 bases not matched to a gene; V was cut back by 3 bases and J by 5 bases. Germline V gene data show CDR1 as SGHRS and CDR2 as YFSETQ. The DNA of the CDR3 is TGCGCCAGCAGCTACCGGGACAGTAGAAACACCATATATTTT. Translating it yields CASSYRDSRNTIYF.

This clone was seen only once. V gene TRBV28 combines with J gene TRBJ2-6; perhaps TRBD2 as D (5 bases). Germline V lookup: CDR1 MDHEN, CDR2 SYDVKM. The CDR3 has 14 amino acids. The V gene lost 2 bases and the J gene lost 3 bases, with 5 bases spanning the gap. This chain's CDR3 is CASSLEGGANVLTF. The CDR3 nucleotides are TGTGCCAGCAGTTTAGAGGGTGGGGCCAACGTCCTGACTTTC.

The CDR3 is CASSLAAGATGELFF. CDR3 nucleotides: TGTGCCAGCAGCTTAGCGGCGGGAGCGACCGGGGAGCTGTTTTTT. The chain recombines TRBV7-6 with TRBJ2-2, with 7 bases lining up with TRBD2. Germline CDR1 reads SGHVS; CDR2 reads FNYEAQ. After removal of 0 bases from V and 5 bases from J, the junction contained 3 bases not matched to a gene. CDR3 length: 15 residues.

J is TRBJ2-7 and V is TRBV7-8; TRBD2 might be the D (6 bases). The germline gives CDR1 SGHVS, CDR2 FQNEAQ. The CDR3 has 12 amino acids. The V end lost 4 bases, the J end lost 6 bases, and 10 bases lay between the germline ends. CDR3 loop: CASSSVGGEQYF. The CDR3 DNA is TGTGCCAGCAGCTCCGTCGGGGGCGAGCAGTACTTC. The whole variable domain, filled in from reference TRBV7-8 and TRBJ2-7, reads GAGVSQSPRYKVAKRGQDVALRCDPISGHVSLFWYQQALGQGPEFLTYFQNEAQLDKSGLPSDRFFAERPEGSVSTLKIQRTQQEDSAVYLCASSSVGGEQYFGPGTRLTVT.

The chain uses TRBV7-2 and TRBJ1-2, with D possibly being TRBD1 (6 bases). Germline CDR1 reads SGHTA; CDR2 reads FQGNSA. The V end lost 4 bases, the J end lost 8 bases, and 29 bases lay between the germline ends. The CDR3 length is 18 residues. The CDR3 reads CASSSRGGRAPEFDGYTF. For the CDR3, the DNA is TGTGCCAGCAGCTCCCGGGGGGGCCGAGCCCCGGAATTTGACGGCTACACCTTC.

The chain is built from TRBV19 and TRBJ1-4; a possible D gene is TRBD1 (6 bases). There are 13 residues in the CDR3. The V and J ends lost 6 bases and 6 bases respectively, with 11 bases between them. Germline loops: CDR1 LNHDA, CDR2 SQIVND (reference sequence). CDR3 sequence: CASSRGLDEKLFF. DNA for the CDR3: TGTGCCAGTAGCAGGGGCCTGGATGAAAAACTGTTTTTT. The variable domain in full, completed from reference TRBV19 and TRBJ1-4, reads DGGITQSPKYLFRKEGQNVTLSCEQNLNHDAMYWYRQDPGQGLRLIYYSQIVNDFQKGDIAEGYSVSREKKESFPLTVTSAQKNPTAFYLCASSRGLDEKLFFGSGTQLSVL.

The gene calls are TRBV5-1 and TRBJ2-3; 9 positions match TRBD2. Germline CDR1 is SGHRS and CDR2 is YFSETQ. V was pared by 4 bases and J by 0 bases, with 3 bases of the junction left unmatched. The CDR3 runs 15 residues. The DNA for the CDR3 is TGCGCCAGCAGCCCAACTAGCGGGAGCACAGATACGCAGTATTTT. Translated, it gives CASSPTSGSTDTQYF. Supplemented by reference TRBV5-1 and TRBJ2-3, the full variable domain reads KAGVTQTPRYLIKTRGQQVTLSCSPISGHRSVSWYQQTPGQGLQFLFEYFSETQRNKGNFPGRFSGRQFSNSRSEMNVSTLELGDSALYLCASSPTSGSTDTQYFGPGTRLTVL.

The rearrangement joins TRBV10-3 to TRBJ2-3, with 9 bases fitting TRBD1. Germline V lookup: CDR1 ENHRY, CDR2 SYGVKD. This CDR3 contains 16 residues. J gave up 4 bases and V 10 bases, and 15 bases lay outside the gene matches. The CDR3 DNA reads TGTGCCACCGTAGAAAACAGGGGGCTGGGGTCAGATACGCAGTATTTT. Translation gives CATVENRGLGSDTQYF.

This rearrangement joins TRBV30 to TRBJ1-4; 8 positions match TRBD1. With V trimmed by 2 bases and J by 2 bases, 7 bases remained unmatched. CDR3 length equals 16 residues. Germline V gene sequence: CDR1 GTSNPN, CDR2 SVGIG (reference sequence). CDR3 amino acids: CAWSPGGAYTNEKLFF. CDR3 nucleotides: TGTGCCTGGAGTCCAGGGGGCGCTTATACTAATGAAAAACTGTTTTTT.

This rearrangement joins TRBV9 to TRBJ1-1; D uncertain. Per germline, CDR1 SGDLS and CDR2 YYNGEE. The CDR3 length is 13 residues. V was trimmed by 0 bases and J by 1 base, leaving 4 bases between them. CDR3 nucleotide sequence: TGTGCCAGCAGCGTAGGGAGGAACACTGAAGCTTTCTTT. As protein: CASSVGRNTEAFF.

The V and J genes are TRBV5-4 and TRBJ1-1; 9 bases are shared with TRBD1. Per the germline V gene, CDR1 is SGHNT and CDR2 is YYREEE (reference sequence). CDR3 length equals 14 residues. Trimming at V came to 4 bases and at J to 5 bases, leaving 6 bases not matched to a gene. CDR3 bases: TGTGCCAGCAGCCGGACAGGGGAAAGGACTGAAGCTTTCTTT. It is translated as CASSRTGERTEAFF. Full variable domain (remainder filled in from reference TRBV5-4 and TRBJ1-1): ETGVTQSPTHLIKTRGQQVTLRCSSQSGHNTVSWYQQALGQGPQFIFQYYREEENGRGNFPPRFSGLQFPNYSSELNVNALELDDSALYLCASSRTGERTEAFFGQGTRLTVV.

This clone occurred once. The chain uses TRBV7-3 and TRBJ1-1; D is possibly TRBD1 (6 bases). V lost 6 bases and J lost 1, with 18 bases in between. The CDR3 is 16 residues long. CDR1 and CDR2 from the germline V gene are SGHTA and FQGTGA. The CDR3 region has the DNA TGTGCCAGCAGATCCGCTAGGGGGGGTAAGAACACTGAAGCTTTCTTT. Protein: CASRSARGGKNTEAFF.

The chain combines TRBV7-9 with TRBJ2-7, with 7 bases lining up with TRBD2. Trimming cost V 1 base and J 2 bases; bases outside gene matches: 2. In germline, CDR1 is SEHNR, CDR2 FQNEAQ (reference sequence). The CDR3 covers 14 residues. The CDR3 spells CASSLVGGPYEQYF. In DNA, the CDR3 is TGTGCCAGCAGCTTAGTGGGAGGGCCCTACGAGCAGTACTTC.

The rearrangement uses TRBV7-2 and TRBJ2-1, with 10 bases aligning to TRBD1. The CDR3 is 15 residues long. The V gene end was trimmed by 5 bases and the J gene end by 1 base; junction bases not matched to a gene: 2. Germline V gene lookup returns CDR1 SGHTA and CDR2 FQGNSA. The CDR3 DNA follows: TGTGCCAGCAGCCGGGGACAGGGGTCCTACAATGAGCAGTTCTTC. Its translation: CASSRGQGSYNEQFF.

This chain joins TRBV7-9 and TRBJ1-2, with D unresolved. CDR3 length: 15 amino acids. Germline V gene lookup returns CDR1 SEHNR and CDR2 FQNEAQ (reference sequence). With 6 bases removed from V and 7 bases from J, the gap between germline ends came to 21 bases. The CDR3 bases are TGTGCCAGCAGGGCCCTTGGGGAGAGCACGGTTGGCTACACCTTC. This gives the protein CASRALGESTVGYTF. Variable domain in full (rest from reference TRBV7-9 and TRBJ1-2): DTGVSQNPRHKITKRGQNVTFRCDPISEHNRLYWYRQTLGQGPEFLTYFQNEAQLEKSRLLSDRFSAERPKGSFSTLEIQRTEQGDSAMYLCASRALGESTVGYTFGSGTRLTVV.

This clone appeared a single time. The chain joins TRBV13 to TRBJ1-3, with D uncertain. Trimming left V 3 bases short and J 9 bases short, with 15 bases between. The CDR3 spans 14 residues. CDR1 and CDR2 from the germline V gene are PRHDT and FYEKMQ (reference sequence). CDR3 protein: CASSFDPESGTIYF. DNA of the CDR3: TGTGCCAGCAGCTTTGATCCGGAGTCTGGCACCATATATTTT.

The rearrangement uses TRBV28 and TRBJ2-5, with 8 bases lining up with TRBD1. Trimming took 6 bases from V and 5 from J; bases not matched to a gene: 11. In germline, CDR1 is MDHEN, CDR2 SYDVKM. The CDR3 loop spans 15 amino acids. The CDR3 DNA is TGTGCCAGCAGCCGGACAGGGATGATAAGGGAGACCCAGTACTTC. This codes for CASSRTGMIRETQYF.

The J gene is TRBJ1-4, the V gene TRBV6-1; D may be TRBD1 (5 bases). Trimming removed 5 bases from V and 6 bases from J, with 10 bases in between. Germline CDR1 is MNHNS and CDR2 is SASEGT. CDR3 length: 13 amino acids. CDR3 coding DNA: TGTGCCAGCAGTTCAGGGATAGATGAAAAACTGTTTTTT. Translation gives CASSSGIDEKLFF.

V and J are TRBV9 and TRBJ1-2; TRBD1 aligns across 8 bases. The CDR3 length is 14 residues. Germline CDR1 and CDR2: SGDLS and YYNGEE. The ends lost 2 bases at V and 4 bases at J; junction bases unmatched: 4. This chain's CDR3 is CASSVRTGLYGYTF. CDR3 bases: TGTGCCAGCAGCGTCCGGACAGGGCTCTATGGCTACACCTTC. The complete variable domain, with remaining parts taken from reference TRBV9 and TRBJ1-2, reads DSGVTQTPKHLITATGQRVTLRCSPRSGDLSVYWYQQSLDQGLQFLIQYYNGEERAKGNILERFSAQQFPDLHSELNLSSLELGDSALYFCASSVRTGLYGYTFGSGTRLTVV.

This clone showed up just once. The V call is TRBV9, the J call TRBJ2-1; TRBD2 matches 9 bases. CDR1 is SGDLS and CDR2 is YYNGEE in the germline V gene. Losses at the gene ends were 3 bases for V and 3 bases for J; bases not matched to a gene: 7. The CDR3 has 16 residues. The CDR3 DNA follows: TGTGCCAGCAGCGGGGGGATAGCGGGAGACTACAATGAGCAGTTCTTC. Translation gives CASSGGIAGDYNEQFF.

The CDR3 DNA follows: TGCAGTGAGGCAGGGAACAGCGGCTACACCTTC. Protein sequence: CSEAGNSGYTF. The gene calls are TRBV20-1 and TRBJ1-2; possible D gene TRBD1, 5 bases. CDR1 and CDR2 (germline): DFQATT, SNEGSKA (reference sequence). CDR3 length equals 11 residues. Trimming cost V 7 bases and J 8 bases, with 14 bases left between them.

The chain couples TRBV7-8 to TRBJ2-7, with D uncertain. V was pared by 5 bases and J by 3 bases, with 14 bases between. There are 14 residues in the CDR3. The germline CDR1 and CDR2 sequences are SGHVS and FQNEAQ. CDR3 nucleotides: TGTGCCAGCAGCCCCGTACCGATAGACTACGAGCAGTACTTC. Its protein product is CASSPVPIDYEQYF.